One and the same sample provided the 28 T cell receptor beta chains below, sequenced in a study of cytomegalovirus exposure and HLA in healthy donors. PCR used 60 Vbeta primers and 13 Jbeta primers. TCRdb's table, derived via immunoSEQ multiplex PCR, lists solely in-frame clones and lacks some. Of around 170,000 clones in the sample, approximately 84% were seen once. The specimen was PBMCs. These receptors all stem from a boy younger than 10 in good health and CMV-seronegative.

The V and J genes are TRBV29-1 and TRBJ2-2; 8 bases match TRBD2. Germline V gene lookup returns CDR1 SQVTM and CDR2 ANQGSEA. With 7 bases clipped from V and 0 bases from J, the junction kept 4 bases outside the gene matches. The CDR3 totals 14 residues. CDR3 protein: CSAGGTANTGELFF. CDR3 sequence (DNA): TGCAGCGCGGGGGGGACCGCGAACACCGGGGAGCTGTTTTTT.

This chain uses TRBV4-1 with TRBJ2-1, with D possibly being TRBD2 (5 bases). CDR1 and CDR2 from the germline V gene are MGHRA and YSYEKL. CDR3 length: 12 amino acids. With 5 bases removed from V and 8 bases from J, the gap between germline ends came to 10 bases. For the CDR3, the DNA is TGCGCCAGCAGCAGCACCGGGGATGAGCAGTTCTTC. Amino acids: CASSSTGDEQFF.

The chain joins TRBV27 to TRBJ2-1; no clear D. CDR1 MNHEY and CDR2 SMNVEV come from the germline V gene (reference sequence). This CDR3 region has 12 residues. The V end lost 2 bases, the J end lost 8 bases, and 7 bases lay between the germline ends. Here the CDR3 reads CASSLAGYEQFF. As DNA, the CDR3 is TGTGCCAGCAGTTTAGCCGGGTATGAGCAGTTCTTC.

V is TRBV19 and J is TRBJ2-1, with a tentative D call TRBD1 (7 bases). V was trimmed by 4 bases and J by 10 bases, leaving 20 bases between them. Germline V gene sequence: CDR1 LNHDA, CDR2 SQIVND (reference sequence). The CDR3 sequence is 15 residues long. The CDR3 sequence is CASSTLDRRDGEQFF. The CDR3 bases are TGTGCCAGTAGTACCCTGGACAGGCGGGACGGGGAGCAGTTCTTC. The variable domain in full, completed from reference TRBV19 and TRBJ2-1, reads DGGITQSPKYLFRKEGQNVTLSCEQNLNHDAMYWYRQDPGQGLRLIYYSQIVNDFQKGDIAEGYSVSREKKESFPLTVTSAQKNPTAFYLCASSTLDRRDGEQFFGPGTRLTVL.

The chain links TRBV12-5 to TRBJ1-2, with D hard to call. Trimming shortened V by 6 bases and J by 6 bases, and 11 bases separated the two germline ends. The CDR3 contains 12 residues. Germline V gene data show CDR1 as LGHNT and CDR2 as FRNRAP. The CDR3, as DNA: TGTGCTAGTGGGAGAGGGAACGATGGCTACACCTTC. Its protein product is CASGRGNDGYTF.

In nucleotides, the CDR3 is TGTGCCAGCAGCGGGGACTCCACAGAGACCCAGTACTTC. It codes for CASSGDSTETQYF. The rearrangement uses TRBV5-4 and TRBJ2-5, with a possible D match to TRBD2 (6 bases). Germline V gene sequence: CDR1 SGHNT, CDR2 YYREEE (reference sequence). The V and J ends lost 4 bases and 4 bases respectively, with 11 bases between them. This CDR3 has 13 amino acids.

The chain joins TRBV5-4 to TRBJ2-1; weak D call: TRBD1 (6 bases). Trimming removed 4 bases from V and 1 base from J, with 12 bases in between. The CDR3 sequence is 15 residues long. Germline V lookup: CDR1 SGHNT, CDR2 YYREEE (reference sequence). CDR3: CASSEGQLSYNEQFF. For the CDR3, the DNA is TGTGCCAGCAGCGAAGGACAGCTTTCCTACAATGAGCAGTTCTTC.

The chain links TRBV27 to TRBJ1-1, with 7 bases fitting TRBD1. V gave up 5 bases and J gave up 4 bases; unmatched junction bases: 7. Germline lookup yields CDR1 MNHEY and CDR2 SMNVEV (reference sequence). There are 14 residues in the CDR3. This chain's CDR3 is CASSGRGTSTEAFF. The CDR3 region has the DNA TGTGCCAGCAGTGGCAGGGGGACCAGCACTGAAGCTTTCTTT.

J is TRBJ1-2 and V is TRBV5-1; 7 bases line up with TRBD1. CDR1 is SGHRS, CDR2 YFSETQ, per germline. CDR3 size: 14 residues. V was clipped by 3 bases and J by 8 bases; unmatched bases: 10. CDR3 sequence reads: CASSSPGQLQGYTF. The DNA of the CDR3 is TGCGCCAGCAGCTCCCCGGGACAGCTCCAAGGCTACACCTTC.

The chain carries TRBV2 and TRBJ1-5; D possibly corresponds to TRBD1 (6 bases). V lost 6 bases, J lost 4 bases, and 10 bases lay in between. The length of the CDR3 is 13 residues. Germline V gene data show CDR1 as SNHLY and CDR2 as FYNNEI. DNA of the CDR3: TGTGCCAGCAGCGATACAGGGAATCAGCCCCAGCATTTT. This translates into CASSDTGNQPQHF.

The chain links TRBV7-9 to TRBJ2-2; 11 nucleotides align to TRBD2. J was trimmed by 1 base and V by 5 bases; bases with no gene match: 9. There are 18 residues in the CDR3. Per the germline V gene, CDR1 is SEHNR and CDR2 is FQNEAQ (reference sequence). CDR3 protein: CASSPGLAVELNTGELFF. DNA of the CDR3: TGTGCCAGCAGCCCGGGACTAGCGGTAGAGTTGAACACCGGGGAGCTGTTTTTT.

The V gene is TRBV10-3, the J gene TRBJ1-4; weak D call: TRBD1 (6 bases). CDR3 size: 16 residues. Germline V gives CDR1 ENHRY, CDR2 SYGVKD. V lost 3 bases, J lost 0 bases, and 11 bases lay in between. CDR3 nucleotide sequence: TGTGCCATCAGTGACCAGGGGAGGGCAACTAATGAAAAACTGTTTTTT. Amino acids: CAISDQGRATNEKLFF.

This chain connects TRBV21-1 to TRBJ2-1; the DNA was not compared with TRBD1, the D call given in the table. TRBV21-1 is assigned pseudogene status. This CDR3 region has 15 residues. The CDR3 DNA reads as TGTGCCAGCAGCAAAGCGATGCGACAGGGATGTGAGCAGTTCTTC. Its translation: CASSKAMRQGCEQFF.

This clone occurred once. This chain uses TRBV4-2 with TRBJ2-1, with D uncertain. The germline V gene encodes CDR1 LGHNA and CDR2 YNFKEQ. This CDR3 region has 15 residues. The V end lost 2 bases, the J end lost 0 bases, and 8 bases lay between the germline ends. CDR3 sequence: CASSQSRSSYNEQFF. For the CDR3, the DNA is TGTGCCAGCAGCCAAAGTAGGAGCTCCTACAATGAGCAGTTCTTC.

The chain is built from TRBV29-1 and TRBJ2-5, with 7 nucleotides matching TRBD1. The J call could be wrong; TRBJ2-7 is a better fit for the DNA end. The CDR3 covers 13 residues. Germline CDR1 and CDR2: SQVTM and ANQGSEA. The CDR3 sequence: CSVGAGGSYEQYF. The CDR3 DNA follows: TGCAGCGTTGGGGCAGGGGGCTCCTACGAGCAGTACTTC.

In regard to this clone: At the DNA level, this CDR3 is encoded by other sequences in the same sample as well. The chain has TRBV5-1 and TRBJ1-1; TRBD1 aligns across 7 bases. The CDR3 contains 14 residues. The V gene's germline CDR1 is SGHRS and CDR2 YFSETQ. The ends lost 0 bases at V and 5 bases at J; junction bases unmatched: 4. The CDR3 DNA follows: TGCGCCAGCAGCTTGGGCGGGACAGATACTGAAGCTTTCTTT. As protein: CASSLGGTDTEAFF.

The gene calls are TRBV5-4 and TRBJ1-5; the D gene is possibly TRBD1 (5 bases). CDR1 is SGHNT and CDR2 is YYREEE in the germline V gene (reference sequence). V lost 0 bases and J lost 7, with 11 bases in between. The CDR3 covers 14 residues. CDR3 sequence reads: CASSLGGRDQPQHF. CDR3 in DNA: TGTGCCAGCAGCTTGGGAGGGCGGGACCAGCCCCAGCATTTT.

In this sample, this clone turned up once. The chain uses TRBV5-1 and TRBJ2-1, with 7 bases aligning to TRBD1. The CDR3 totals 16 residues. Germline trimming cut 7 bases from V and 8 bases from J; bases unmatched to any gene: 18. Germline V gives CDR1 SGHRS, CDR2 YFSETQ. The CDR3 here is CASGSNGNRGSHEQFF. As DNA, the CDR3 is TGCGCCAGCGGGTCTAATGGGAACAGGGGAAGCCATGAGCAGTTCTTC.

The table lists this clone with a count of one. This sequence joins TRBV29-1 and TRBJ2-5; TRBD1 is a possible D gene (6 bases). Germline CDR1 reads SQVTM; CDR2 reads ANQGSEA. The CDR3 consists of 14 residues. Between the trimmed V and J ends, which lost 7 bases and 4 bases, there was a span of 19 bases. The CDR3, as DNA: TGCAGCGGCAGGGGACGGGATGAGCTAGAGACCCAGTACTTC. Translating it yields CSGRGRDELETQYF. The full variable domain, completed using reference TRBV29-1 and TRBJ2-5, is SAVISQKPSRDICQRGTSLTIQCQVDSQVTMMFWYRQQPGQSLTLIATANQGSEATYESGFVIDKFPISRPNLTFSTLTVSNMSPEDSSIYLCSGRGRDELETQYFGPGTRLLVL.

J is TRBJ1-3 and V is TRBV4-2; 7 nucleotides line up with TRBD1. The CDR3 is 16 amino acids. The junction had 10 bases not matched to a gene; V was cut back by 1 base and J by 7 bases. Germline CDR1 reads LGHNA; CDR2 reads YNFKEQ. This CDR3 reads CASSQADRALSNTIYF. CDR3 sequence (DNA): TGTGCCAGCAGCCAAGCTGACAGGGCCCTTTCCAACACCATATATTTT.

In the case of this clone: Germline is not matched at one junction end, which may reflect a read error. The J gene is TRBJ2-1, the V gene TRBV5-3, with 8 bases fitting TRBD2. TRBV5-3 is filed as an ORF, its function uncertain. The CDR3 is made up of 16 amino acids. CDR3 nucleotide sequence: TGTGCCAGAGGCTTGGGCCCCAGCGGGAGATACAATGAGCAGTTCTTC. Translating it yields CARGLGPSGRYNEQFF.

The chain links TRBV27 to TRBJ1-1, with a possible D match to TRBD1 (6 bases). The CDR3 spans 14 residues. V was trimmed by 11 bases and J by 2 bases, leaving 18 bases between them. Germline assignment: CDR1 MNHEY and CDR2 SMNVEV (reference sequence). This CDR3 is CAHSRGAGNTEAFF. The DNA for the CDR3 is TGTGCCCACTCCCGGGGGGCAGGCAACACTGAAGCTTTCTTT.

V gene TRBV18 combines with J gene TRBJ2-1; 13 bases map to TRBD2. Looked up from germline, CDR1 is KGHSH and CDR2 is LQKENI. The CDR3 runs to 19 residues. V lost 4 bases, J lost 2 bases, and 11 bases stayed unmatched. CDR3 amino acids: CASSRLLAGGAGPYNEQFF. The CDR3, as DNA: TGTGCCAGCTCACGACTACTAGCGGGAGGGGCAGGTCCCTACAATGAGCAGTTCTTC.

The CDR3 sequence is CASSLPFDNEQFF. For the CDR3, the DNA is TGTGCCAGCAGCCTCCCTTTTGACAATGAGCAGTTCTTC. The rearrangement links TRBV7-2 to TRBJ2-1, with D hard to call. V was trimmed by 5 bases and J by 5 bases, leaving 10 bases between them. This CDR3 has 13 residues. Germline V CDR1 and CDR2: SGHTA, FQGNSA.

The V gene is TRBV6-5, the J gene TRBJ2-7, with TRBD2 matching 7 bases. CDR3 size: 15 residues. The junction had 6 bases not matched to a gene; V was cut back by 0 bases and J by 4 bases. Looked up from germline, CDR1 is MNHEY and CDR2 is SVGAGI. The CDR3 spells CASSYSPASGYEQYF. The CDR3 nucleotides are TGTGCCAGCAGTTACTCGCCTGCTAGCGGATACGAGCAGTACTTC.

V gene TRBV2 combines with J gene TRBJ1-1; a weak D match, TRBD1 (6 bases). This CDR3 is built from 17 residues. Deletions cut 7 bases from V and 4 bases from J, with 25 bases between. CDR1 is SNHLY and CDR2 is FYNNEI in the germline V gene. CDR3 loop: CASKRKTLGAPGTEAFF. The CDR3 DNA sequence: TGTGCCAGCAAGAGAAAAACTTTGGGGGCGCCGGGCACTGAAGCTTTCTTT.

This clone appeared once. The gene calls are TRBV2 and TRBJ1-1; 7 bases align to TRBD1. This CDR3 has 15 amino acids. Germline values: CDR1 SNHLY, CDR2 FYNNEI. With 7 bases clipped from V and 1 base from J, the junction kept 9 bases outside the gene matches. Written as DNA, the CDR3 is TGTGCCAGCAAATCCCACAGACAGGGGAACACTGAAGCTTTCTTT. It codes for CASKSHRQGNTEAFF.

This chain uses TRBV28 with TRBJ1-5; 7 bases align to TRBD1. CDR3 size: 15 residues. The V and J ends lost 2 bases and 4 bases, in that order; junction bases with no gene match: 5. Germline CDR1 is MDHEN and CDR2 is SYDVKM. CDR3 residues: CASSLEYRGNQPQHF. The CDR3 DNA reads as TGTGCCAGCAGTTTAGAGTACAGGGGAAATCAGCCCCAGCATTTT.